The source of this T cell receptor (beta chain) is a study of shared clonotypes between healthy human individuals (dated by TCRdb to the early 2020s). Study-wide context: A couple of women and a few men aged 18 to 49 years were included in the cohort. For each donor, CD4 naive and CD4 memory were each run on three plates, CD8 naive on two plates, and CD8 memory on one plate. Blood TCR repertoires of about 5 healthy adults were deeply sequenced to estimate repertoire size and the extent of clonotype sharing between individuals. Different laboratories and diverse techniques were used to prepare libraries and sequence TCR repertoires, to increase sequencing depth and limit assay-specific biases. Each donor's leukapheresis produced roughly between roughly 0.9 and 8.9 billion PBMCs.

The germline V gene sets CDR1 to SGHDN and CDR2 to FVKESK. Spanning cysteine to phenylalanine, the CDR3 consists of 14 amino acids. This entry keeps only the CDR3 DNA: 42 bases, framed from base 1. Here V drops 4 bases and J drops 3 bases, and the junction holds 6 bases not matched to any gene. Study-wide findings and limitations: About 5% of naive CD4, 3% to 3.5% of naive CD8, roughly 2.4% of memory CD4, and 0.35% to 0.5% of memory CD8 clonotypes were shared across a handful of donors. The genetic and exposure-history diversity represented was limited by the small number of donors. Even with the large sequencing depth, rarefaction of the sorted-subset datasets indicated that sequencing was incomplete. Compared with non-shared clonotypes, the clonotypes found in all four sorted-subset donors had higher generation probabilities. Only blood was sampled, and tissue TCR repertoires likely differ from those in blood. Estimated clonotype richness was generally larger for naive than for memory subsets. Based on pairwise subsampling, the degree of clonotype sharing among donors was expected to be affected by sequencing depth.

Of note for this clone: Its antigen is currently not known. No per-base quality is available; no much larger clone lies one base away.

Using the deep immunoSEQ assay, TCR CDR3 regions were amplified from genomic DNA by multiplex PCR. For each cell subset, the extracted genomic DNA was distributed evenly across all wells of several immunoSEQ 96-well plates, and each plate served as one replicate. For sorted subsets, 200 to 250 ng of genomic DNA, equivalent to 30,000 or so T cell genomes, went into each replicate PCR. Purified libraries were measured with a Qubit 3.0 fluorometer, size-checked on a Bioanalyzer 2100, and measured again with the KAPA Library Quantification kit. Each immunoSEQ 96-well plate was sequenced on its own single-read 150-cycle Illumina NextSeq 550 flow cell. Turning to the authors' computational methods: The immunoSEQ output contained only junctional sequences without quality scores, so filtering could not match that applied to full-length reads. Sequences were annotated with PyIR, a Python wrapper for IgBLAST v1.9, and V/J genes and CDR3 were assigned using IMGT germline references. Any read was removed if the V/J assignment was weak (E-value above 1e-6), the CDR3 was missing, or the read contained stop codons, out-of-frame junctions, or ambiguous translated residues. V3J clonotypes were defined by identical inferred V gene, J gene, and CDR3 amino acid sequence. The percentage overlap between two repertoires was calculated by dividing the number of shared unique clonotypes by the size of the smaller repertoire. Three approaches were used to assess repertoire richness: RTK rarefaction, the Chao1 estimator, and Recon v2.1 estimates of unobserved clonotypes. For all TCRbeta clonotypes obtained by the gDNA method from several donors, generation probabilities were computed with OLGA. TCRdb provides this immuneACCESS table in a form limited to in-frame rearrangements. Some clones are lacking; in checked studies, under half of them reflect an unresolved V gene, and why the rest are absent is not known. The DNA gave D and trimming, while V, J and clone size come from that table. The sample data list 1,500,000 or so clones, and around 98.5% of these were observed just once. The ten largest account for 0.36% of the sample.

Healthy HIV-negative adults with no recently reported acute infections or vaccinations were included as donors. Every donor was a Caucasian adult residing in Nashville, Tennessee, USA. CD4+ T cells were enriched through magnetic negative selection, after which naive cells were positively selected on CD45RA and the remaining negative fraction served as the memory subset. Blood was collected by leukapheresis, and PBMCs were isolated by Ficoll-Histopaque density gradient centrifugation and then cryopreserved in liquid nitrogen vapor phase. Purity and quantity of every magnetically sorted T cell population were checked by analytical flow cytometry. Genomic DNA was isolated from each sorted fraction and quantified by UV absorbance on a Nanodrop 2000c.

Sample: naive CD4+ T cells sorted from blood. The cell subset or site tag for this specimen amounts to: CD45RA+ positively selected. The clonotype was recovered from a man aged 25 to 45 in good health. The rearranged chain carries TRBV14 and TRBJ2-7, and TRBD2 aligns with 7 junction nucleotides. Read as DNA, the sequence is TGTGCCAGCAGCCCGACCCCGGGAGGCTACGAGCAGTACTTC. Its coded protein is CASSPTPGGYEQYF.